Shown below are 23 T cell receptor beta chains from a single sample sequenced in a study of shared clonotypes between healthy human individuals (dated by TCRdb to 2019 to 2021). For the CD8 naive samples, CD45RO-negative cells were positively selected for CCR7, yielding a CD45RA+CCR7+ population from which TemRA cells were excluded. To prepare the library, the immunoSEQ multiplex PCR assay was applied. This is the immuneACCESS table as TCRdb keeps it, with only in-frame sequences that have V and J called. A part of the clones is gone; compared with another copy, unresolved V genes explain less than half, and the rest is unexplained. The sample table records around 2,000,000 clones; 85% to 95% of these occur just once. The top ten constitute about 1.5% of the sample. The sequenced sample was naive CD8+ T cells from PBMCs. Per the publication, the cell subset or site label means: CD45RA+CCR7+. The receptor source for this set is a man between 18 and 35 years old in good health. Some clones in this sample may be carry-over from other donors' samples.

The J gene is TRBJ2-3, the V gene TRBV27, with TRBD1 matching 8 bases. V was clipped by 6 bases and J by 3 bases; unmatched bases: 14. Looked up from germline, CDR1 is MNHEY and CDR2 is SMNVEV (reference sequence). This CDR3 has 17 residues. The CDR3 loop reads CASRIGTGGLGTDTQYF. The CDR3 DNA is TGTGCCAGCAGAATAGGGACAGGTGGCTTGGGGACAGATACGCAGTATTTT.

V gene TRBV27 combines with J gene TRBJ1-1; D unresolved. Germline V gene data show CDR1 as MNHEY and CDR2 as SMNVEV (reference sequence). V shed 3 bases and J shed 4 bases, with 12 bases lying between them. The CDR3 covers 14 residues. CDR3 loop: CASSFYPGGTEAFF. CDR3 in DNA: TGTGCCAGCAGTTTCTACCCCGGAGGCACTGAAGCTTTCTTT.

The chain joins TRBV7-2 to TRBJ1-3; unclear D gene. This CDR3 contains 14 residues. Germline CDR1 SGHTA, CDR2 FQGNSA. V was trimmed by 7 bases and J by 1 base, leaving 11 bases between them. The CDR3 sequence: CASTLGGSGNTIYF. DNA of the CDR3: TGTGCCAGCACCCTGGGTGGTTCTGGAAACACCATATATTTT.

This clone appeared a few times. The J gene is TRBJ1-5, the V gene TRBV4-1; the D gene is possibly TRBD1 (5 bases). CDR1 and CDR2 (germline): MGHRA, YSYEKL. This CDR3 region has 14 residues. V lost 0 bases, J lost 6 bases, and 9 bases lay in between. CDR3 region: CASSQDEGSQPQHF. CDR3 coding DNA: TGCGCCAGCAGCCAAGATGAGGGGAGTCAGCCCCAGCATTTT.

This sequence joins TRBV1 and TRBJ1-1. TRBV1 is an annotated pseudogene. CDR3 length equals 16 residues. The CDR3 DNA sequence: TGCACCAGCAGCCAAGATGGGAGGGGGCAAAACACTGAAGCTTTCTTT. This gives the protein CTSSQDGRGQNTEAFF.

Here the CDR3 DNA reads TGCGCCAGCAGTCTTAACTCAGGGATAGTGAACACCGGGGAGCTGTTTTTT. Protein: CASSLNSGIVNTGELFF. The chain employs TRBV23-1 and TRBJ2-2; maybe TRBD1 (5 bases). TRBV23-1 is filed as an ORF, its function uncertain. The V and J ends lost 4 bases and 1 base respectively, with 16 bases between them. This CDR3 is built from 17 residues.

This clone has only a few counts. The V gene is TRBV19, the J gene TRBJ1-1, with unresolved D. Trimming left V 0 bases short and J 8 bases short, with 13 bases between. In germline, CDR1 is LNHDA, CDR2 SQIVND (reference sequence). The CDR3 covers 14 residues. CDR3: CASSIDLEDLEAFF. The CDR3 DNA follows: TGTGCCAGTAGTATAGATCTGGAAGACTTAGAAGCTTTCTTT.

The V call is TRBV7-6, the J call TRBJ2-1; the D gene is possibly TRBD1 (6 bases). V was trimmed by 5 bases and J by 7 bases, leaving 15 bases between them. CDR3 length: 14 residues. Per germline, CDR1 SGHVS and CDR2 FNYEAQ. The CDR3 DNA sequence: TGTGCCAGCAGCCTCCAGACAGGCGGAAATGAGCAGTTCTTC. Its translation: CASSLQTGGNEQFF.

This chain links TRBV27 with TRBJ1-5; D is possibly TRBD1 (5 bases). V dropped 10 bases and J dropped 5 bases, with 15 bases sitting between them. The germline V gene encodes CDR1 MNHEY and CDR2 SMNVEV (reference sequence). The CDR3 has 13 residues. The CDR3 coding sequence is TGTGCCACCTATTATCCGGGACATCAGCCCCAGCATTTT. Its translation is CATYYPGHQPQHF.

The V and J genes are TRBV7-9 and TRBJ2-5; D is possibly TRBD1 (5 bases). The CDR3 contains 13 residues. Per germline, CDR1 SEHNR and CDR2 FQNEAQ (reference sequence). V lost 5 bases, J lost 4 bases, and 11 bases lay in between. The CDR3 DNA is TGTGCCAGCAGCGCCAGGGTATCAGAGACCCAGTACTTC. Amino acid sequence: CASSARVSETQYF.

The V gene is TRBV6-1, the J gene TRBJ2-2; TRBD1 matches 9 bases. The CDR3 has 15 residues. Germline trimming cut 8 bases from V and 6 bases from J; bases unmatched to any gene: 10. Germline CDR1 MNHNS, CDR2 SASEGT. For the CDR3, the DNA is TGTGCCAGCGTCCTCCGGGACAGGGTATCCGGGGAGCTGTTTTTT. It is translated as CASVLRDRVSGELFF.

The CDR3 nucleotides read TGTGCCACCAGCAGAGATCGTGCTCGTTTGGAAAAACTGTTTTTT. Translated: CATSRDRARLEKLFF. The chain employs TRBV15 and TRBJ1-4; D is undetermined. Germline CDR1 reads LNHNV; CDR2 reads YYDKDF (reference sequence). V shed 0 bases and J shed 8 bases, with 13 bases lying between them. The CDR3 has 15 amino acids.

The chain links TRBV9 to TRBJ2-5; D remains ambiguous. Germline V gene sequence: CDR1 SGDLS, CDR2 YYNGEE. Between the trimmed V and J ends, which lost 4 bases and 9 bases, there was a span of 16 bases. CDR3 size: 13 residues. The CDR3: CASSFTSDRPQYF. The CDR3 region has the DNA TGTGCCAGCAGCTTCACCTCCGACCGGCCCCAGTACTTC.

The V call is TRBV5-5, the J call TRBJ1-4, with D possibly being TRBD1 (5 bases). This CDR3 is built from 16 residues. Germline V CDR1 and CDR2: SGHKS, YYEKEE (reference sequence). Deletions cut 2 bases from V and 0 bases from J, with 11 bases between. The CDR3 DNA reads as TGTGCCAGCAGCTTAATCGGGACCGCAACTAATGAAAAACTGTTTTTT. Its translation is CASSLIGTATNEKLFF. Together with reference TRBV5-5 and TRBJ1-4, the CDR3 gives the full variable domain: DAGVTQSPTHLIKTRGQQVTLRCSPISGHKSVSWYQQVLGQGPQFIFQYYEKEERGRGNFPDRFSARQFPNYSSELNVNALLLGDSALYLCASSLIGTATNEKLFFGSGTQLSVL.

CDR3 residues: CASKGAYAAGRTEAFF. The CDR3 nucleotides are TGTGCCAGCAAAGGGGCGTATGCAGCCGGTCGCACTGAAGCTTTCTTT. This chain connects TRBV28 to TRBJ1-1, with D perhaps matching TRBD1 (5 bases). V lost 7 bases and J lost 4, with 22 bases in between. This CDR3 comprises 16 residues. CDR1 is MDHEN, CDR2 SYDVKM, per germline.

The chain joins TRBV5-6 to TRBJ2-7, with TRBD2 as a possible D gene (7 bases). V lost 4 bases, J lost 5 bases, and 22 bases lay in between. The germline gives CDR1 SGHDT, CDR2 YYEEEE. The length of the CDR3 is 16 residues. CDR3 in amino acids: CASSPGGAGIVDEQYF. The DNA for the CDR3 is TGTGCCAGCAGCCCTGGGGGGGCGGGGATTGTCGACGAGCAGTACTTC.

V gene TRBV6-1 combines with J gene TRBJ1-1; D is ambiguous. Per germline, CDR1 MNHNS and CDR2 SASEGT. This CDR3 is 13 amino acids long. Deletions cut 10 bases from V and 1 base from J, with 13 bases between. The CDR3 region has the DNA TGTGCCATCCTCAGCCTTCGGAACACTGAAGCTTTCTTT. It translates to CAILSLRNTEAFF.

This clone was observed a single time. The J gene is TRBJ2-7, the V gene TRBV29-1; TRBD1 agrees at 7 bases. Germline V gives CDR1 SQVTM, CDR2 ANQGSEA. The J segment lost 3 bases and the V segment lost 6 bases, leaving 14 bases of the junction unmatched. The CDR3 has 15 amino acids. For the CDR3, the DNA is TGCAGCGTGGCGAGAGGGGGCGAAAGACGCTACGAGCAGTACTTC. This translates into CSVARGGERRYEQYF.

This chain links TRBV27 with TRBJ2-3; the match to TRBD1 covers 8 bases. This CDR3 is built from 17 residues. The ends lost 6 bases at V and 5 bases at J; junction bases unmatched: 16. Germline assignment: CDR1 MNHEY and CDR2 SMNVEV (reference sequence). The CDR3 coding sequence is TGTGCCAGCAGCCCCTGGGGAGTGCAGGGGGCTATAGATACGCAGTATTTT. Translation gives CASSPWGVQGAIDTQYF.

This clone occurred a few times. The chain uses TRBV6-5 and TRBJ1-1, with 7 positions matching TRBD1. V shed 2 bases and J 3 bases; nucleotides not matched to a gene: 6. Germline values: CDR1 MNHEY, CDR2 SVGAGI. The CDR3 totals 15 residues. The CDR3 sequence is CASSYARGRHTEAFF. The CDR3 DNA follows: TGTGCCAGCAGTTACGCGAGGGGGCGGCACACTGAAGCTTTCTTT.

As to this clone: The same CDR3 is also encoded by other DNA sequences in this sample. The rearrangement links TRBV27 to TRBJ2-6; no clear D. V was cut by 1 base and J by 0 bases, with 4 bases left in between. Germline loops: CDR1 MNHEY, CDR2 SMNVEV (reference sequence). The CDR3 runs 15 residues. In nucleotides, the CDR3 is TGTGCCAGCAGTTTATTCGACTCTGGGGCCAACGTCCTGACTTTC. Its translation: CASSLFDSGANVLTF.

V and J are TRBV4-2 and TRBJ1-1, with D possibly being TRBD1 (6 bases). This CDR3 contains 12 residues. Germline values: CDR1 LGHNA, CDR2 YNFKEQ. V shed 6 bases and J shed 7 bases, with 12 bases lying between them. This CDR3 is CASRLGGNEAFF. CDR3 in DNA: TGTGCCAGCAGACTAGGGGGGAATGAAGCTTTCTTT.

The chain employs TRBV11-2 and TRBJ2-7; maybe TRBD1 (6 bases). Germline V gives CDR1 SGHAT, CDR2 FQNNGV. The CDR3 has 12 residues. The V end lost 2 bases, the J end lost 4 bases, and 6 bases lay between the germline ends. CDR3 nucleotides: TGTGCCAGCAGCTTAACAGGGTACGAGCAGTACTTC. Translating gives CASSLTGYEQYF.